This T cell receptor beta chain derives from a study of cytomegalovirus exposure and HLA in healthy donors. In this sample, this clone turned up a few times. Antigen: not known. The trim removed 4 bases at V and 2 bases at J, leaving 8 bases unmatched. Germline V lookup: CDR1 SGHDN, CDR2 FVKESK. This CDR3 spans 16 amino acids. Vbeta (60) and Jbeta (13) primers were used in the PCR. Profiling relied on immunoSEQ multiplex PCR, and the TCRdb table lists in-frame clones only, not all of them. The table has fewer than 200,000 clones, more than 65% seen once. Study results and caveats: Through in vitro validation, a few CMV-associated chains were shown to be specific for CMV antigens. A later analysis revealed that TCR association rates differed between HLA loci, peaking at DRB1 and bottoming out at HLA-C. The classifier was said to identify cytomegalovirus status with high specificity and sensitivity.

Sequenced sample: PBMCs. The clonotype originates from a woman in her 40s in good health and CMV-seropositive. The chain combines TRBV14 with TRBJ2-1, with TRBD1 matching over 7 bases. The DNA of the CDR3 is TGTGCCAGCAGCCTCCCAGGGGGACCGACCTACAATGAGCAGTTCTTC. Translated: CASSLPGGPTYNEQFF.